This T cell receptor (beta chain) is from a study of blood T cell repertoires in COVID-19. Using immunoSEQ multiplex PCR, the repertoire was profiled, and TCRdb retains in-frame clones only, with some absent. The repertoire holds about 39,000 clones, with over 75% as singletons. The CDR3 spans 14 residues. Germline V gene sequence: CDR1 LGHNT, CDR2 FRNRAP. Deletions cut 4 bases from V and 7 bases from J, with 14 bases between. The rearrangement links TRBV12-5 to TRBJ1-3; no firm D call. The sequenced sample consisted of peripheral blood. This clonotype originated in a human donor in a cohort sampled during active COVID-19. CDR3 in amino acids: CASGSGQARNTIYF. The CDR3 DNA is TGTGCTAGTGGTTCCGGCCAGGCCAGGAACACCATATATTTT.